Below are 21 T cell receptor beta chains sequenced from a single sample in a study of shared clonotypes between healthy human individuals. Libraries were prepared by immunoSEQ multiplex PCR; TCRdb keeps only in-frame clonotypes and omits some of them. The table lists about 2,200,000 clones, around 93% of them singletons. Naive CD8 isolation took CD45RO-negative cells positively selected for CCR7 and excluded terminally differentiated effector memory CD45RA+ cells. Sequences were obtained from naive CD8+ T cells from PBMCs. These receptors originate from a young man in good health. Some clones in this sample may be carry-over from other donors' samples.

The chain combines TRBV11-1 with TRBJ1-1, with D maybe TRBD1 (5 bases). Trimming removed 1 base from V and 5 bases from J, with 14 bases in between. From germline, CDR1 is SGHAT and CDR2 FQDESV (reference sequence). The CDR3 extends over 15 amino acids. This CDR3 reads CASSLVRGRETEAFF. The CDR3 nucleotides are TGTGCCAGCAGCTTAGTTCGGGGGAGAGAGACTGAAGCTTTCTTT.

Concerning this clone: Other DNA sequences in this specimen translate into the identical CDR3. The CDR3: CASSQGAYEQYF. The CDR3 coding sequence is TGTGCCAGTTCACAGGGGGCCTACGAGCAGTACTTC. The chain employs TRBV19 and TRBJ2-7; TRBD1 aligns across 8 bases. V trimming: 8 bases; J trimming: 2 bases; junction bases outside the gene matches: 2. Germline lookup yields CDR1 LNHDA and CDR2 SQIVND (reference sequence). The length of the CDR3 is 12 residues.

The rearrangement joins TRBV4-3 to TRBJ2-4; the match to TRBD2 covers 8 bases. In germline, CDR1 is LGHNA, CDR2 YSLEER. Germline trimming cut 0 bases from V and 0 bases from J; bases unmatched to any gene: 10. There are 19 residues in the CDR3. CDR3 coding DNA: TGCGCCAGCAGCCAAGAAGCGGGAGTTATAGTCCTAGCCAAAAACATTCAGTACTTC. Translation: CASSQEAGVIVLAKNIQYF.

This rearrangement joins TRBV7-2 to TRBJ2-5, with D possibly matching TRBD1 (8 bases). V lost 5 bases and J lost 4, with 17 bases in between. The CDR3 runs 15 residues. Germline V gives CDR1 SGHTA, CDR2 FQGNSA. The CDR3 here is CASSAGTTGGETQYF. The CDR3 DNA follows: TGTGCCAGCAGCGCAGGGACTACAGGGGGAGAGACCCAGTACTTC. The full variable domain, with the rest looked up from reference TRBV7-2 and TRBJ2-5, is GAGVSQSPSNKVTEKGKDVELRCDPISGHTALYWYRQSLGQGLEFLIYFQGNSAPDKSGLPSDRFSAERTGGSVSTLTIQRTQQEDSAVYLCASSAGTTGGETQYFGPGTRLLVL.

The chain couples TRBV5-4 to TRBJ2-1; 8 bases agree with TRBD2. V shed 0 bases and J 6 bases; nucleotides not matched to a gene: 5. Per germline, CDR1 SGHNT and CDR2 YYREEE (reference sequence). This CDR3 has 15 amino acids. CDR3 residues: CASSLATSGGNEQFF. The DNA for the CDR3 is TGTGCCAGCAGCTTGGCCACGAGCGGGGGCAATGAGCAGTTCTTC.

With regard to this clone: Additional DNA sequences in this sample encode the identical CDR3. The chain links TRBV10-3 to TRBJ2-2; perhaps TRBD2 as D (5 bases). In germline, CDR1 is ENHRY, CDR2 SYGVKD. The CDR3 length is 13 residues. Trimming pared 2 bases from V and 4 bases from J, leaving 5 bases between. The CDR3 protein is CAISELATGELFF. The CDR3, as DNA: TGTGCCATCAGTGAGCTAGCCACCGGGGAGCTGTTTTTT.

This chain uses TRBV7-9 with TRBJ2-7; possible D gene TRBD2, 6 bases. The CDR3 is made up of 17 amino acids. V dropped 1 base and J dropped 3 bases, with 19 bases sitting between them. Germline CDR1 is SEHNR and CDR2 is FQNEAQ (reference sequence). The CDR3 reads CASSLERRVDGGYEQYF. The DNA for the CDR3 is TGTGCCAGCAGCTTAGAGAGGAGGGTGGACGGGGGCTACGAGCAGTACTTC.

This clone was observed a few times. Other DNA variants within this sample encode the same CDR3. The chain is built from TRBV4-3 and TRBJ1-5; D possibly corresponds to TRBD1 (5 bases). CDR3 size: 15 residues. V gave up 0 bases and J gave up 4 bases, with 10 bases separating them. Germline V gene sequence: CDR1 LGHNA, CDR2 YSLEER. DNA of the CDR3: TGCGCCAGCAGCCAAGATGGCGGGGGGAATCAGCCCCAGCATTTT. Translating gives CASSQDGGGNQPQHF.

This chain joins TRBV5-6 and TRBJ2-7; TRBD1 is a possible D gene (7 bases). The CDR3 has 12 residues. CDR1 SGHDT and CDR2 YYEEEE come from the germline V gene. V was clipped by 4 bases and J by 6 bases, with 11 bases between them. The CDR3 region has the DNA TGTGCCAGCAGCCAGGGGGGCCTCGAGCAGTACTTC. This translates into CASSQGGLEQYF.

This chain links TRBV7-9 with TRBJ2-2; TRBD1 is a possible D gene (5 bases). The CDR3 is 16 residues long. Trimming stripped 6 bases from V and 6 bases from J, with 20 bases between. Germline-derived CDR1 and CDR2 are SEHNR and FQNEAQ (reference sequence). CDR3 protein: CASRPQGIGYSGELFF. CDR3 bases: TGTGCCAGCAGACCCCAGGGAATCGGGTATTCCGGGGAGCTGTTTTTT.

J is TRBJ2-7 and V is TRBV27; TRBD2 agrees at 13 bases. V was clipped by 5 bases and J by 6 bases; unmatched bases: 13. The CDR3 has 17 residues. Germline values: CDR1 MNHEY, CDR2 SMNVEV (reference sequence). The CDR3 region is CASSALTSGRTIAEQYF. The CDR3 DNA follows: TGTGCCAGCAGTGCCTTGACTAGCGGGAGGACAATTGCCGAGCAGTACTTC.

The rearrangement uses TRBV7-9 and TRBJ2-1; tentative D call: TRBD2 (6 bases). V was shortened by 0 bases and J by 0 bases, with 12 bases between the two germline ends. CDR1 SEHNR and CDR2 FQNEAQ come from the germline V gene (reference sequence). CDR3 length: 17 residues. The CDR3 here is CASSLAPLGSSYNEQFF. The CDR3 region has the DNA TGTGCCAGCAGCTTAGCCCCCCTCGGGAGCTCCTACAATGAGCAGTTCTTC.

This chain joins TRBV19 and TRBJ1-5; D is unclear. V gave up 5 bases and J gave up 7 bases, with 12 bases separating them. Germline V lookup: CDR1 LNHDA, CDR2 SQIVND (reference sequence). CDR3 length: 13 amino acids. The CDR3 coding sequence is TGTGCCAGTAGTGGGGAACCCAGGCAGCCCCAGCATTTT. Translating it yields CASSGEPRQPQHF.

This chain links TRBV5-6 with TRBJ2-5; 10 nucleotides match TRBD1. The CDR3 spans 14 residues. V dropped 4 bases and J dropped 5; count of bases not matched to a gene: 5. Germline CDR1 is SGHDT and CDR2 is YYEEEE. Here the CDR3 DNA reads TGTGCCAGCAGCCCCGGGACAGGGGTCGAGACCCAGTACTTC. It codes for CASSPGTGVETQYF.

This clone was seen only a few times. The chain links TRBV27 to TRBJ1-1; D unresolved. This CDR3 is built from 13 residues. V lost 3 bases to trimming and J lost 5 bases, with 10 bases between them. In germline, CDR1 is MNHEY, CDR2 SMNVEV (reference sequence). CDR3 DNA sequence: TGTGCCAGCAGTTTGGTTTCGGGGACTGAAGCTTTCTTT. Residues: CASSLVSGTEAFF.

The chain couples TRBV5-5 to TRBJ2-2; D assignment may be TRBD1 or TRBD2 (5 bases each). CDR3 length: 18 residues. The germline gives CDR1 SGHKS, CDR2 YYEKEE (reference sequence). V was cut by 4 bases and J by 0 bases, with 19 bases left in between. CDR3 bases: TGTGCCAGCAGCCGCAACCCCAGGGAGACGTCGAACACCGGGGAGCTGTTTTTT. It translates to CASSRNPRETSNTGELFF.

The V call is TRBV18, the J call TRBJ1-3; the match to TRBD1 covers 8 bases. The germline V gene encodes CDR1 KGHSH and CDR2 LQKENI. CDR3 size: 16 residues. J was trimmed by 4 bases and V by 6 bases; bases with no gene match: 11. As DNA, the CDR3 is TGTGCCAGCTCGGAAACGACAGGGGTGCTCGGAAACACCATATATTTT. Translation: CASSETTGVLGNTIYF.

This chain connects TRBV7-9 to TRBJ1-2, with no clear D. Germline V gene data show CDR1 as SEHNR and CDR2 as FQNEAQ (reference sequence). The CDR3 has 14 amino acids. The V end lost 3 bases, the J end lost 5 bases, and 13 bases lay between the germline ends. The CDR3 spells CASSLAAAPYGYTF. CDR3 DNA: TGTGCCAGCAGCTTGGCCGCAGCCCCGTATGGCTACACCTTC.

Regarding this clone: Other nucleotide sequences from this sample produce the same CDR3. The rearrangement uses TRBV9 and TRBJ2-5; D unclear. The CDR3 contains 13 residues. Per germline, CDR1 SGDLS and CDR2 YYNGEE. V dropped 0 bases and J dropped 2 bases, with 5 bases sitting between them. CDR3 nucleotide sequence: TGTGCCAGCAGCGTAGCGGGTCAAGAGACCCAGTACTTC. Amino acids: CASSVAGQETQYF.

The J gene is TRBJ2-3, the V gene TRBV7-3; D possibly corresponds to TRBD2 (5 bases). The CDR3 consists of 16 residues. Germline CDR1 SGHTA, CDR2 FQGTGA. Trimming stripped 4 bases from V and 1 base from J, with 15 bases between. The chain's CDR3 is CASSSMPLAGTDTQYF. In DNA, the CDR3 is TGTGCCAGCAGCTCCATGCCCCTAGCTGGCACAGATACGCAGTATTTT.

This chain uses TRBV7-9 with TRBJ1-1; TRBD1 aligns across 7 bases. Germline V gives CDR1 SEHNR, CDR2 FQNEAQ (reference sequence). V was clipped by 2 bases and J by 6 bases; unmatched bases: 15. The CDR3 length is 17 residues. The CDR3 sequence is CASSLSGQQRPTSEAFF. The CDR3 DNA reads as TGTGCCAGCAGCTTATCGGGACAGCAGCGTCCGACATCTGAAGCTTTCTTT.